One TCR beta chain is described in this entry. No antigen is known for it. This sample was included in a study of long-term antiretroviral therapy in people with HIV. Study-level points and caveats: Clonotypes expanded prior to ART showed repertoire dominance at all sampled time points. Increased diversity was seen after ART, yet it remained lower than in transplant donor controls. Information pertaining to ART adherence, viral resistance or therapeutic modifications was not obtained.

Assay version v3.0 of immunoSEQ was used, and it was run at survey level. Generated by immunoSEQ multiplex PCR, the TCRdb table keeps only in-frame clones and is missing some. The sample includes around 18,000 clones, over 60% of them seen just once. The CDR3 has 13 amino acids. Germline loops: CDR1 SNHLY, CDR2 FYNNEI. The V gene end was trimmed by 4 bases and the J gene end by 4 bases; junction bases not matched to a gene: 4. This sample comprised unsorted PBMCs, obtained 0.5 years before starting antiretroviral therapy. This sequence originates from a woman aged 45-65 years with HIV. The chain has TRBV2 and TRBJ2-7, with 7 positions matching TRBD1. The CDR3 coding sequence is TGTGCCAGCAGTGGTCAGGGGGTATACGAGCAGTACTTC. This gives the protein CASSGQGVYEQYF.